This TCR beta chain was sequenced during a study of cytomegalovirus exposure and HLA in healthy donors. Study-wide context: There were about 85 million unique TCRs (from HLA-typed donors) in an early data release. Study-level points and caveats: There were about 160 TCR beta chains listed as cytomegalovirus-associated.

As concerns this clone: What it binds is unknown.

Each of the donors was a healthy bone marrow donor. The PCR used 60 Vbeta and 13 Jbeta primers. Measured with immunoSEQ multiplex PCR; TCRdb has only the in-frame clones, and not every one. The sample yields more than 200,000 clones, under 90% seen once. Germline values: CDR1 SGHKS, CDR2 YYEKEE (reference sequence). There are 17 residues in the CDR3. Trimming cost V 4 bases and J 7 bases, with 23 bases left between them. The material sequenced was PBMCs. This chain uses TRBV5-5 with TRBJ1-4; TRBD1 is a possible D gene (5 bases). This TCR came from a human donor in good health. The CDR3 region is CASSPGLNFRRSEKLFF. The CDR3 region has the DNA TGTGCCAGCAGCCCGGGACTTAATTTTAGGCGGAGTGAAAAACTGTTTTTT.